This is a list of T cell receptor beta chains from one sample in a study of blood T cell repertoires in COVID-19. Sequencing used immunoSEQ multiplex PCR; TCRdb keeps in-frame clones, though not all of them. Of about 330,000 clones listed, about 83% are singletons. The sample comprised peripheral blood. These receptors were taken from a woman in her 50s with acute or convalescent COVID-19. The CDR3 runs from the conserved cysteine through the conserved F or W. Each record gives: V gene, J gene, D gene, clone size, CDR3 protein, CDR3 DNA. A D gene is named only where the DNA matches it firmly. Rows give clone size only sometimes, using once, few, many, or a class for an expanded clone.

TRBV7-2	TRBJ1-6	.	.	CASSLAGGNSPLHF	TGTGCCAGCAGCTTAGCGGGAGGTAATTCACCCCTCCACTTT
TRBV12-3/TRBV12-4	TRBJ1-6	.	.	CASSFNGNSPLHF	TGTGCCAGCAGTTTTAACGGGAATTCACCCCTCCACTTT
TRBV27	TRBJ1-1	.	.	CASSFRVRNTEAFF	TGTGCCAGCAGTTTCCGGGTGAGGAACACTGAAGCTTTCTTT
TRBV4-3	TRBJ2-2	TRBD2	.	CASSQAPVLAGGHTGELFF	TGCGCCAGCAGCCAAGCTCCCGTCCTAGCGGGGGGACACACCGGGGAGCTGTTTTTT
TRBV7-9	TRBJ1-1	.	few	CASSPKEGRTEAFF	TGTGCCAGCAGCCCCAAGGAAGGGAGAACTGAAGCTTTCTTT
TRBV5-1	TRBJ2-2	TRBD2	.	CASSWTSGRAPGELFF	TGCGCCAGCAGCTGGACTAGCGGGAGGGCCCCCGGGGAGCTGTTTTTT
TRBV19	TRBJ1-6	.	.	CASSLRNSPLHF	TGTGCCAGTAGCCTACGAAATTCACCCCTCCACTTT
TRBV2	TRBJ2-5	.	once	CASSEGSHQETQYF	TGTGCCAGCAGTGAGGGCAGTCACCAAGAGACCCAGTACTTC
TRBV3-1/TRBV3-2	TRBJ2-7	.	.	CASSQVLDIKYF	TGTGCCAGCAGCCAAGTGCTGGACATCAAGTACTTC
TRBV18	TRBJ2-2	TRBD2	.	CASSPRTSGNTGELFF	TGTGCCAGCTCACCCCGGACTAGCGGGAACACCGGGGAGCTGTTTTTT
TRBV4-2	TRBJ2-4	TRBD1	.	CASSQTRTGQGDIQYF	TGTGCCAGCAGCCAAACGAGGACAGGTCAGGGGGACATTCAGTACTTC
TRBV28	TRBJ1-2	.	few	CASSRERGTYGYTF	TGTGCCAGCAGCCGTGAGCGGGGGACCTATGGCTACACCTTC
TRBV19	TRBJ2-3	.	.	CASSPMIGAGRPDTQYF	TGTGCCAGTAGCCCCATGATTGGTGCGGGAAGACCAGATACGCAGTATTTT
TRBV25-1	TRBJ1-2	.	.	CASSEFDGQSYGYTF	TGTGCCAGCAGTGAATTCGATGGTCAGTCATATGGCTACACCTTC
TRBV3-1/TRBV3-2	TRBJ2-2	TRBD1	.	CASSQGDRVNTGELFF	TGTGCCAGCAGCCAAGGGGACAGGGTGAACACCGGGGAGCTGTTTTTT
TRBV9	TRBJ1-2	.	.	CASSVAGIDYGYTF	TGTGCCAGCAGCGTAGCGGGAATAGACTATGGCTACACCTTC
TRBV12-5	TRBJ1-1	.	.	CASGLYRGTEAFF	TGTGCTAGTGGTCTATACCGGGGGACTGAAGCTTTCTTT
TRBV11-3	TRBJ1-1	.	.	CASSLSDRGTEAFF	TGTGCCAGCAGCTTGTCAGACCGAGGCACTGAAGCTTTCTTT
TRBV10-3	TRBJ1-1	TRBD1	.	CAISWGTGVNTEAFF	TGTGCCATCAGTTGGGGGACAGGGGTTAACACTGAAGCTTTCTTT
TRBV4-2	TRBJ2-1	TRBD2	.	CASSQDKAGGENEQFF	TGTGCCAGCAGCCAAGATAAAGCGGGAGGGGAAAATGAGCAGTTCTTC
TRBV2	TRBJ2-2	TRBD2	.	CASSAGLAGHTGELFF	TGTGCCAGCAGTGCGGGGTTAGCGGGGCACACCGGGGAGCTGTTTTTT
TRBV18	TRBJ1-2	.	.	CASSPPLRDGGYTF	TGTGCCAGCTCACCACCCCTGAGGGATGGTGGCTACACCTTC
TRBV3-1/TRBV3-2	TRBJ2-5	.	few	CASSHSFVAGRGETQYF	TGTGCCAGCAGCCATTCCTTCGTCGCGGGTCGTGGAGAGACCCAGTACTTC
TRBV6-4	TRBJ1-2	.	once	CASSGGEVGSNYGYTF	TGTGCCAGCAGTGGAGGGGAGGTGGGCAGCAACTATGGCTACACCTTC
TRBV9	TRBJ2-5	.	.	CASSVRTTTETQYF	TGTGCCAGCAGCGTAAGGACTACGACAGAGACCCAGTACTTC
TRBV19	TRBJ2-2	TRBD1	.	CASQTGGGAGELFF	TGTGCCAGTCAGACAGGGGGTGGAGCCGGGGAGCTGTTTTTT
TRBV24-1	TRBJ2-3	.	.	CATSDRGTDSTDTQYF	TGTGCCACCAGTGATCGGGGGACAGACAGCACAGATACGCAGTATTTT
TRBV6-5	TRBJ1-2	.	.	CASKSGGNYGYTF	TGTGCCAGCAAATCGGGGGGCAACTATGGCTACACCTTC
TRBV2	TRBJ2-5	.	.	CASSVERETQYF	TGTGCCAGCAGTGTTGAGAGGGAGACCCAGTACTTC
TRBV19	TRBJ2-4	TRBD2	.	CASSARGLAGEENIQYF	TGTGCCAGTAGCGCACGTGGACTAGCGGGAGAGGAAAACATTCAGTACTTC
TRBV5-1	TRBJ1-4	TRBD1	.	CASSTGTGLNEKLFF	TGCGCCAGCAGCACCGGGACAGGCCTTAATGAAAAACTGTTTTTT
TRBV19	TRBJ1-3	.	.	CASSIAGGAGGNTIYF	TGTGCCAGTAGTATTGCGGGGGGCGCGGGTGGAAACACCATATATTTT
TRBV12-2	TRBJ2-7	.	.	CASRLVPYEQYF	TGTGCAAGTCGCTTAGTCCCTTACGAGCAGTACTTC
TRBV28	TRBJ1-1	.	.	CASIHPGERTEAFF	TGTGCCAGCATCCACCCAGGGGAGAGGACTGAAGCTTTCTTT
TRBV7-9	TRBJ1-2	.	.	CASSFEPGAGYTF	TGTGCCAGCAGCTTCGAGCCAGGGGCTGGCTACACCTTC
TRBV5-1	TRBJ1-1	.	.	CASSLDPGEGTTEAFF	TGCGCCAGCAGCTTGGATCCTGGGGAGGGGACCACTGAAGCTTTCTTT